Below, one TCR beta chain is given with its context. Germline CDR1 reads SGDLS; CDR2 reads YYNGEE. The ends lost 4 bases at V and 2 bases at J; junction bases unmatched: 10. This CDR3 has 16 amino acids. Running of the assay took place at deep level. Generated by immunoSEQ multiplex PCR, the TCRdb table keeps only in-frame clones and is missing some. The sample has about 480,000 clones; roughly 78% are singletons. This specimen comes from a study of shared clonotypes between healthy human individuals. V usage is TRBV9 and J usage is TRBJ2-3; 7 nucleotides agree with TRBD2. This clonotype was sampled from a woman aged 40 to 49 in good health. Some clones in this sample may be carry-over from other donors' samples. Sequencing was carried out using PBMCs. Here the CDR3 reads CASSPSTSRSTDTQYF. CDR3 DNA sequence: TGTGCCAGCAGCCCCTCGACTAGCCGATCCACAGATACGCAGTATTTT.